In its sample, the clone carrying this T cell receptor (beta chain) was seen a few times. The antigen is not known. This record belongs to a study of human T cells and chemical hapten exposure. Germline CDR1 reads SEHNR; CDR2 reads FQNEAQ (reference sequence). The CDR3 is 14 residues long. Trimming cost V 0 bases and J 8 bases, with 10 bases left between them. Time point defined: patch test 1, 2 weeks after DPC sensitization. Treatment reported: therapeutic diphenylcyclopropenone sensitization with weekly scalp DPC. TCRdb reanalysed the RACE reads using MiXCR and keeps one entry per CDR3 protein. This table holds 180,000 or so distinct CDR3 sequences, 20% to 25% found once. Whole-study results and caveats: TCRs whose frequency exceeded 1 in 1000 remained the same following DPC sensitization.

The chain recombines TRBV7-9 with TRBJ1-4; D call uncertain. This receptor was obtained from a woman aged 45-59 years with alopecia areata. Some clones in this sample may be carry-over from other donors' samples. The specimen was whole blood, collected in connection with sensitization to the hapten diphenylcyclopropenone (DPC). The CDR3 DNA is TGTGCCAGCAGCTTAGCAGTGGGTGGGGAAAAACTGTTTTTT. Translation gives CASSLAVGGEKLFF.